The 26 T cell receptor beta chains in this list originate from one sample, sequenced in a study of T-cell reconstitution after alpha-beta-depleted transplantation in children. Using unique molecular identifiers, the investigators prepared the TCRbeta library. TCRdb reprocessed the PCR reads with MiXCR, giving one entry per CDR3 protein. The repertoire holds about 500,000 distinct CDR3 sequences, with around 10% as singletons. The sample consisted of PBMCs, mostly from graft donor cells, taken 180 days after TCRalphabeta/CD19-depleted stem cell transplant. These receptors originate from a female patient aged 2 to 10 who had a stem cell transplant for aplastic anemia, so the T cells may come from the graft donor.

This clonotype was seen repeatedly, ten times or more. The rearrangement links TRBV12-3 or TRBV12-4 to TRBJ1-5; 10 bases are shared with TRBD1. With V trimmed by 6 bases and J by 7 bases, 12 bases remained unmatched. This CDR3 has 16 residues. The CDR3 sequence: CASSPGTGDIGQPQHF. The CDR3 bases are TGTGCCAGCAGCCCCGGGACAGGGGATATTGGGCAGCCCCAGCATTTT.

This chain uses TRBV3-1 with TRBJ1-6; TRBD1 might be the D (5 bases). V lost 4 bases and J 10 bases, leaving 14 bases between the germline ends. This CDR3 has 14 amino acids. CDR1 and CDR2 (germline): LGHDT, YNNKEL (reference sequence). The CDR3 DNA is TGTGCCAGCAGCCCCTCGGGCAGGGTCTCACCCCTCCACTTT. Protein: CASSPSGRVSPLHF.

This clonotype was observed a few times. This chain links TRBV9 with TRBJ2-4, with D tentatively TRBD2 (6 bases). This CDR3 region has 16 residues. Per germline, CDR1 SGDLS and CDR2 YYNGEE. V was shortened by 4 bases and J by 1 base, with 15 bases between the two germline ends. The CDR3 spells CASSPDPGGAKNIQYF. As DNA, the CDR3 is TGTGCCAGCAGCCCGGATCCTGGAGGGGCCAAAAACATTCAGTACTTC.

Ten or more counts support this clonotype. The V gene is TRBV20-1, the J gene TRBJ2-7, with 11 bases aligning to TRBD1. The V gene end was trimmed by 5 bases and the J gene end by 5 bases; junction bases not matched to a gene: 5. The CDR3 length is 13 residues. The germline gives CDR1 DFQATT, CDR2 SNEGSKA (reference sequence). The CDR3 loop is CSARDRGLHEQYF. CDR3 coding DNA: TGCAGTGCTCGGGACAGGGGGTTACACGAGCAGTACTTC.

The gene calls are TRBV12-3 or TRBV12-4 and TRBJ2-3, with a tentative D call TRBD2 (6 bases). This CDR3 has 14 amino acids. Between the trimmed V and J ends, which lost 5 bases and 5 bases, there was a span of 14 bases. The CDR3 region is CASSERWGVDTQYF. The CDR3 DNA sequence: TGTGCCAGCAGTGAGCGCTGGGGGGTAGATACGCAGTATTTT.

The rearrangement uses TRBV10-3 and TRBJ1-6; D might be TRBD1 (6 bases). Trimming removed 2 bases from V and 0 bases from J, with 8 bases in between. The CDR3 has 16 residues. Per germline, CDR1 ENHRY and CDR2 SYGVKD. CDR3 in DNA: TGTGCCATCAGTGAGGGGGGCTTCTCCTATAATTCACCCCTCCACTTT. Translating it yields CAISEGGFSYNSPLHF.

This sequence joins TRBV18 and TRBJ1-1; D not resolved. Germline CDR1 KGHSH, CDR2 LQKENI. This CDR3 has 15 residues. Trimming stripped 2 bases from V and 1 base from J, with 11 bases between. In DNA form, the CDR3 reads TGTGCCAGCTCACCAAGTTGGGTGGGGAACACTGAAGCTTTCTTT. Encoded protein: CASSPSWVGNTEAFF.

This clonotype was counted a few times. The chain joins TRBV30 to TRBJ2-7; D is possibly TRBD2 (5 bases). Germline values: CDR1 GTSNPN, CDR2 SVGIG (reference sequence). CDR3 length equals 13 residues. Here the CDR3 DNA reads TGTGCTGGAACGGGGTGGGGCTCCTACGAGCAGTACTTC. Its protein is CAGTGWGSYEQYF.

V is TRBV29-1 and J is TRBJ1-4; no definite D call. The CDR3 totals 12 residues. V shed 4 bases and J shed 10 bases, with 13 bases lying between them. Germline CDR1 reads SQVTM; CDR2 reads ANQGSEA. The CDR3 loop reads CSVATLGGKLFF. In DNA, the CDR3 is TGCAGCGTTGCTACTCTGGGAGGAAAACTGTTTTTT.

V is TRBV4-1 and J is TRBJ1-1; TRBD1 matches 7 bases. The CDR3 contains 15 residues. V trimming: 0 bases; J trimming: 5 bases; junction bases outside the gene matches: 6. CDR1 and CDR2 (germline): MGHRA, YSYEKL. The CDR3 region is CASSQEGHRGTEAFF. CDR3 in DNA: TGCGCCAGCAGCCAAGAAGGCCACAGGGGAACTGAAGCTTTCTTT.

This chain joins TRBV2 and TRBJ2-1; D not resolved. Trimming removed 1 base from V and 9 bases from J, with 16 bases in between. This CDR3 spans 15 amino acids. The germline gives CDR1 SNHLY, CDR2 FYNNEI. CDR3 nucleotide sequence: TGTGCCAGCAGTGAAGACCAGATGGGTGTGGTTGAGCAGTTCTTC. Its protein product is CASSEDQMGVVEQFF.

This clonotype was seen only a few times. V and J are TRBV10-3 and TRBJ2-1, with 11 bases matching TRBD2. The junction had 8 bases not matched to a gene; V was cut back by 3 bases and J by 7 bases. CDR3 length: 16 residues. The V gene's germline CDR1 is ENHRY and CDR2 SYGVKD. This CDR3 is CAISDLTSGSENEQFF. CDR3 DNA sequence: TGTGCCATCAGTGATCTTACTAGCGGGAGCGAGAATGAGCAGTTCTTC.

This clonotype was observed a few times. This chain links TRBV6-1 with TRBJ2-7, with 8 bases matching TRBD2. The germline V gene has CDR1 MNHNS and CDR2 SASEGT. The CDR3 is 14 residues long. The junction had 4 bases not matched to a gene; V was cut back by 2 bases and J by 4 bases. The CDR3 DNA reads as TGTGCCAGCAGTGAACCGGGACTAGAGTACGAGCAGTACTTC. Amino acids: CASSEPGLEYEQYF.

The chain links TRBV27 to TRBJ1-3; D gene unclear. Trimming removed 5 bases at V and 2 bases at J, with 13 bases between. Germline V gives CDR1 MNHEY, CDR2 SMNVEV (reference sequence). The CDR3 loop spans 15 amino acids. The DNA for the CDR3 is TGTGCCAGCAGTCCCCGCGGAGGGACTGGAAACACCATATATTTT. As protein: CASSPRGGTGNTIYF.

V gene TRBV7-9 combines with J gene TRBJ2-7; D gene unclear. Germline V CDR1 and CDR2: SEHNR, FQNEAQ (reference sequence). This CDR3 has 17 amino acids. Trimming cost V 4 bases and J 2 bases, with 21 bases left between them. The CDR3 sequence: CASSYGFFPQTPYEQYV. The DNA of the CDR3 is TGTGCCAGCAGCTACGGGTTTTTCCCTCAAACGCCCTACGAGCAGTACGTC.

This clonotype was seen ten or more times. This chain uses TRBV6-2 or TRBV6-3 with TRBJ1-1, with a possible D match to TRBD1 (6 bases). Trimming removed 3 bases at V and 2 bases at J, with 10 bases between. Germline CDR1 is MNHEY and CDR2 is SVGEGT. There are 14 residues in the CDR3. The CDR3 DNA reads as TGTGCCAGCAGTTATCACAGGGCCAACACTGAAGCTTTCTTT. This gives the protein CASSYHRANTEAFF.

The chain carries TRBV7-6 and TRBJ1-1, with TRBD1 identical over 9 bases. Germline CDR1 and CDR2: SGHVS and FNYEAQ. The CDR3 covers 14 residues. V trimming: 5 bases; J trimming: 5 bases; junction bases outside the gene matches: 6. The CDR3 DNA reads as TGTGCCAGCAGCCCAGGACAGGGGAAGACTGAAGCTTTCTTT. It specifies CASSPGQGKTEAFF.

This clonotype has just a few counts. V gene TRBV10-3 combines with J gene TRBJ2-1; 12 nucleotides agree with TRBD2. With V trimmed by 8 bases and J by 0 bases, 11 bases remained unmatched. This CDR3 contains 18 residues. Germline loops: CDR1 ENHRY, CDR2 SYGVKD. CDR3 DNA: TGTGCCATCTTGTCCGGGACTAGCGGGCCTTGCTCCTACAATGAGCAGTTCTTC. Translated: CAILSGTSGPCSYNEQFF.

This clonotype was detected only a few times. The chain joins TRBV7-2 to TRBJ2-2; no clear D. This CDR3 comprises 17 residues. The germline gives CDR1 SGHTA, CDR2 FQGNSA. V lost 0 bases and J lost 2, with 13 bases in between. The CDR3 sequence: CASSLAEGPRNTGELFF. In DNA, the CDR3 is TGTGCCAGCAGCTTAGCGGAAGGGCCACGCAACACCGGGGAGCTGTTTTTT.

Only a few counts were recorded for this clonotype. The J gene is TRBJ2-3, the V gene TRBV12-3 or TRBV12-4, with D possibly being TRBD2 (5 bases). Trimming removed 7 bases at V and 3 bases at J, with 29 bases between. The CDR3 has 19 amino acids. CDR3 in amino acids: CASTDGLSGPSEITDTQYF. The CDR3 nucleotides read TGTGCCAGCACCGACGGCTTGAGCGGTCCCTCAGAGATAACAGATACGCAGTATTTT.

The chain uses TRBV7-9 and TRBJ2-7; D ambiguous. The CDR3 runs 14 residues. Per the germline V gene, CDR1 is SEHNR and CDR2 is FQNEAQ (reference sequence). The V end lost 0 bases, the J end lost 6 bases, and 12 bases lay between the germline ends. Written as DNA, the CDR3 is TGTGCCAGCAGCTTAGCGGGTTTGGCTGGCGAGCAGTACGTC. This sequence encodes CASSLAGLAGEQYV.

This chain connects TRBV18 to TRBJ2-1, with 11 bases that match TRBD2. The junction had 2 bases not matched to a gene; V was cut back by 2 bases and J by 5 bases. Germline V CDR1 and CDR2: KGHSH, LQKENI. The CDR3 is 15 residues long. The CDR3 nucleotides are TGTGCCAGCTCACCATGGGGACTAGCGGACAATGAGCAGTTCTTC. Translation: CASSPWGLADNEQFF.

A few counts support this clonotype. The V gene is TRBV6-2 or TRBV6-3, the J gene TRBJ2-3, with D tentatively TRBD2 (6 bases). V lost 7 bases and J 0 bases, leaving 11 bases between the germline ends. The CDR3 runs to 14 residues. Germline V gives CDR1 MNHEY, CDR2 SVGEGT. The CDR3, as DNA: TGTGCCAGCAAGCGGGTTCCTAGCACAGATACGCAGTATTTT. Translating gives CASKRVPSTDTQYF.

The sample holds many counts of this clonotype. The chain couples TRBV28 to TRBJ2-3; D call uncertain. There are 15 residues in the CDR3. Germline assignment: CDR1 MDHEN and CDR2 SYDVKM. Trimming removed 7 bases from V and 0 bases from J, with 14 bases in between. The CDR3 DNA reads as TGTGCCAGCACTCCCTGGCGGCCTAGCACAGATACGCAGTATTTT. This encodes CASTPWRPSTDTQYF. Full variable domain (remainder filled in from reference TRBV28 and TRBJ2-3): DVKVTQSSRYLVKRTGEKVFLECVQDMDHENMFWYRQDPGLGLRLIYFSYDVKMKEKGDIPEGYSVSREKKERFSLILESASTNQTSMYLCASTPWRPSTDTQYFGPGTRLTVL.

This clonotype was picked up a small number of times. The CDR3 loop is CASSQSVQETQYF. CDR3 bases: TGTGCCAGCAGTCAGTCCGTACAAGAGACCCAGTACTTC. The chain employs TRBV7-2 and TRBJ2-5; D ambiguous. The CDR3 length is 13 residues. V was clipped by 6 bases and J by 2 bases, with 10 bases between them. From germline, CDR1 is SGHTA and CDR2 FQGNSA.

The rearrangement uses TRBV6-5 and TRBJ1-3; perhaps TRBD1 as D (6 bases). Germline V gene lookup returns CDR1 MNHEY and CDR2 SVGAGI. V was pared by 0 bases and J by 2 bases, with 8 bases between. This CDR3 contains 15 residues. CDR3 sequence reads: CASSYSNRAGNTIYF. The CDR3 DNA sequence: TGTGCCAGCAGTTACTCGAACAGGGCTGGAAACACCATATATTTT.